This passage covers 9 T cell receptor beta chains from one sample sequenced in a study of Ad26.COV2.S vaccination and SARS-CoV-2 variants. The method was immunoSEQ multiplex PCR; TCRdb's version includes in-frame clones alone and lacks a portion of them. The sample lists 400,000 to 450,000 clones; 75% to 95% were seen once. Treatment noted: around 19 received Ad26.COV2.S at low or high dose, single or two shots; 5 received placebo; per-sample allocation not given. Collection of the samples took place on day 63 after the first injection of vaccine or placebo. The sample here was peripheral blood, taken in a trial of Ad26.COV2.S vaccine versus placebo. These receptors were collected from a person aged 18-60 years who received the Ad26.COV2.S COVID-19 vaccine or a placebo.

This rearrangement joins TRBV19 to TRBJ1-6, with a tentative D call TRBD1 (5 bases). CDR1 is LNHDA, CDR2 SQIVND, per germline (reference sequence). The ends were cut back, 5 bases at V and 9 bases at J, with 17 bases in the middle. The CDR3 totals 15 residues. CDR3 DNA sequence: TGTGCCAGTAGTGGGAGGACACTGGGGAGTTCACCCCTCCACTTT. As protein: CASSGRTLGSSPLHF.

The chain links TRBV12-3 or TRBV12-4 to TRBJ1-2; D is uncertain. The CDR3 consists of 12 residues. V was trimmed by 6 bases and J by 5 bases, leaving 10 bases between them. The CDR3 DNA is TGTGCCAGCAGGACGGGATCATATGGCTACACCTTC. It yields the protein CASRTGSYGYTF.

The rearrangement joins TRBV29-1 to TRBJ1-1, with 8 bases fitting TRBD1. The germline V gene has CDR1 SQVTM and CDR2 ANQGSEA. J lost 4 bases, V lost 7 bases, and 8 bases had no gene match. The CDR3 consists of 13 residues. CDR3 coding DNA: TGCAGCGAAACGACAGGGGAGAGCACTGAAGCTTTCTTT. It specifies CSETTGESTEAFF.

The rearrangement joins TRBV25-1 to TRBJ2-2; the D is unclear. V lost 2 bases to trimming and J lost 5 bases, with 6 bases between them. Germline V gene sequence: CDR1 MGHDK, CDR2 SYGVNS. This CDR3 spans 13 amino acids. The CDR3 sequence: CASSEMMTGELFF. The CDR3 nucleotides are TGTGCCAGCAGTGAAATGATGACCGGGGAGCTGTTTTTT.

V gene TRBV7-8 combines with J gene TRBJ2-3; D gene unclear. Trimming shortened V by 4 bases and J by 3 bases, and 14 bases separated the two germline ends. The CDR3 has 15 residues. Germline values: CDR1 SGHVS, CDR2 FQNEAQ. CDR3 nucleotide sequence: TGTGCCAGCAGCTCCACGACGACTTATACAGATACGCAGTATTTT. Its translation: CASSSTTTYTDTQYF.

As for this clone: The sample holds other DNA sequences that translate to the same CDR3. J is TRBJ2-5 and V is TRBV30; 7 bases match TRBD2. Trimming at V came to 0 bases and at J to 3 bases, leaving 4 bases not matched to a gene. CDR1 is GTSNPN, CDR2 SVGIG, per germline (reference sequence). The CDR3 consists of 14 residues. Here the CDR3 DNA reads TGTGCCTGGAGTGTGGGCCTAGCGGAAGAGACCCAGTACTTC. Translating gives CAWSVGLAEETQYF.

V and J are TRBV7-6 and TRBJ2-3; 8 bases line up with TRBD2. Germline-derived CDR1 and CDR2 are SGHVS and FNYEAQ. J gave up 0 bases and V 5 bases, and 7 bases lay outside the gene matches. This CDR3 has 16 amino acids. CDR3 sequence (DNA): TGTGCCAGCAGCCGCCCCTCTAGCGGGAGCACAGATACGCAGTATTTT. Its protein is CASSRPSSGSTDTQYF.

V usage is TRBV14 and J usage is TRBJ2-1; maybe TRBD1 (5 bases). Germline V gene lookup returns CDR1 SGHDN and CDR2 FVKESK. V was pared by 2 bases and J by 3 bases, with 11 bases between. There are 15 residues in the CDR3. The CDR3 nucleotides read TGTGCCAGCAGCCAATCAGGGCTCCACTACAATGAGCAGTTCTTC. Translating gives CASSQSGLHYNEQFF.

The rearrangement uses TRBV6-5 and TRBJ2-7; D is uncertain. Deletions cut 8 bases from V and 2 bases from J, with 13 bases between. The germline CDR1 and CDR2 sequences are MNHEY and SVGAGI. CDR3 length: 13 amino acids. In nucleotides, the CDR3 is TGTGCCAGCTTAAAGAACCCAACCTACGAGCAGTACTTC. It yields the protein CASLKNPTYEQYF.